This is a list of T cell receptor beta chains from one sample in a study of beta chain features in type 1 diabetes. The table came from immunoSEQ multiplex PCR; TCRdb's copy has only in-frame clones and leaves some out. Among over 200,000 clones listed, approximately 11% were seen once. Sequencing was done on a sample of naive CD4+ T cells from blood. The origin of the receptors is a man aged 30 to 39 with type 1 diabetes. CDR3s include the opening cysteine and the closing phenylalanine or tryptophan. Fields, in order: V gene, J gene, clone size, D gene, CDR3 DNA, CDR3 protein. The D gene is left open where the match is weak. Clone size is shown for a subset of rows, as once, few, many or a class of expanded clone.

>TRBV5-1|TRBJ2-5|few|TRBD1
TGCGCCAGCAGCTTGGCAGGGGGACCTTTAGAGACCCAGTACTTC
CASSLAGGPLETQYF
>TRBV5-4|TRBJ1-1|few|TRBD1
TGTGCCAGCAGCATCGACAGGGGGAACACTGAAGCTTTCTTT
CASSIDRGNTEAFF
>TRBV19|TRBJ1-5|.|TRBD1
TGTGCCAGTACCCGATCCGGGACAGGGGGAAGGCAGCCCCAGCATTTT
CASTRSGTGGRQPQHF
>TRBV18|TRBJ2-1|few|TRBD1
TGTGCCAGCTCACCGTGGGACGGGACAGGGGGTAGCGGTGAGCAGTTCTTC
CASSPWDGTGGSGEQFF
>TRBV19|TRBJ1-2|.|TRBD1
TGTGCCAGTACCCCGACAGGGGTGAACTATGGCTACACCTTC
CASTPTGVNYGYTF
>TRBV6-5|TRBJ2-5|.|.
TGTGCCAGCAGTTACAGGGGAAACCAAGAGACCCAGTACTTC
CASSYRGNQETQYF
>TRBV14|TRBJ1-1|.|TRBD1
TGTGCCAGCAGCACATTGGACAGGGTGAGAACTGAAGCTTTCTTT
CASSTLDRVRTEAFF
>TRBV7-9|TRBJ2-1|.|.
TGTGCCAGCAGCCCGGACAATGAGCAGTTCTTC
CASSPDNEQFF
>TRBV5-4|TRBJ1-2|few|TRBD1
TGTGCCAGCAGCGACGCGAGGGGGCGCGACTATGGCTACACCTTC
CASSDARGRDYGYTF
>TRBV9|TRBJ2-6|few|.
TGTGCCAGCAGCCCGCGGGGACGGTCGTCTGGGGCCAACGTCCTGACTTTC
CASSPRGRSSGANVLTF
>TRBV5-6|TRBJ2-5|.|TRBD2
TGTGCCAGCAGCTTGGCCGGGGGGGCCCAAGAGACCCAGTACTTC
CASSLAGGAQETQYF
>TRBV2|TRBJ1-4|.|.
TGTGCCAGCATAGCCTACGCGGCCGAAAAACTGTTTTTT
CASIAYAAEKLFF
>TRBV2|TRBJ2-2|few|.
TGTGCCAGTGAAAAGGAGTTCAACACCGGGGAGCTGTTTTTT
CASEKEFNTGELFF
>TRBV2|TRBJ2-3|few|TRBD1
TGTGCCAGCCTACCCGGGACAGGACGCACAGATACGCAGTATTTT
CASLPGTGRTDTQYF
>TRBV5-1|TRBJ1-4|few|.
TGCGCCAGCAGCTTGGCACTGGCAACTAATGAAAAACTGTTTTTT
CASSLALATNEKLFF
>TRBV7-8|TRBJ2-7|few|.
TGTGCCAGCAGTCTCAGGAGGAGCTCCTACGAGCAGTACTTC
CASSLRRSSYEQYF
>TRBV2|TRBJ2-1|few|TRBD1
TGTGCCAGCAGTATTACAGGGGTGGGTGAGCAGTTCTTC
CASSITGVGEQFF
>TRBV9|TRBJ2-1|.|TRBD2
TGTGCCAGCACCAGACTAGCGGGGAGCTACAATGAGCAGTTCTTC
CASTRLAGSYNEQFF
>TRBV30|TRBJ1-5|few|TRBD1
TGTGCCTGGAGTACACCGAACAGGGGGCTTAGCAATCAGCCCCAGCATTTT
CAWSTPNRGLSNQPQHF
>TRBV11-1|TRBJ2-3|.|TRBD2
TGTGCCAGCAGCTTAGCTAGCGGGAACACAGATACGCAGTATTTT
CASSLASGNTDTQYF
>TRBV11-2|TRBJ2-5|.|.
TGTGCCAGCAGCTTAGGACAGGAAGAGACCCAGTACTTC
CASSLGQEETQYF
>TRBV7-9|TRBJ1-5|.|TRBD1
TGTGCCAGCAGCTTAGGCTACGGGACAGGGGAGGGAGATCAGCCCCAGCATTTT
CASSLGYGTGEGDQPQHF
>TRBV6-6|TRBJ2-7|few|TRBD1
TGTGCCAGCAGTTGGGACAGCTTCACGGATGAGCAGTACTTC
CASSWDSFTDEQYF
>TRBV10-3|TRBJ1-1|.|TRBD1
TGTGCCATCAGCCAGGGACAGATGAACACTGAAGCTTTCTTT
CAISQGQMNTEAFF
>TRBV5-4|TRBJ2-7|.|TRBD2
TGTGCCAGCAGCTTGGGGGGGGGTCCCATCTCCTACGAGCAGTACTTC
CASSLGGGPISYEQYF
>TRBV28|TRBJ1-2|few|.
TGTGCCAGCAGTTTACGAAGACAGGCAAGTGGCTACACCTTC
CASSLRRQASGYTF
>TRBV18|TRBJ2-1|.|TRBD1
TGTGCCAGCTCACCACTGATGGGTACAGGGGCGTCATATGAGCAGTTCTTC
CASSPLMGTGASYEQFF
>TRBV5-4|TRBJ2-3|few|.
TGTGCCAGCAGCTTTCAGGCTAGCACAGATACGCAGTATTTT
CASSFQASTDTQYF
>TRBV4-1|TRBJ1-1|.|.
TGCGCCAGCAGCCGACCAGGGGCCAAGACTGAAGCTTTCTTT
CASSRPGAKTEAFF
>TRBV29-1|TRBJ2-1|.|TRBD2
TGCAGCGTTGTTCAGCGGGGGGTTCTTAGTAATGAGCAGTTCTTC
CSVVQRGVLSNEQFF
>TRBV5-1|TRBJ2-5|few|.
TGCGCCAGCAGCCAGGCAGGGAAAGAGACCCAGTACTTC
CASSQAGKETQYF
>TRBV7-6|TRBJ2-5|.|TRBD2
TGTGCCAGCAGCCTATCATGGACTAGCACTGAGACCCAGTACTTC
CASSLSWTSTETQYF
>TRBV27|TRBJ1-4|.|.
TGTGCCAGCAGTCCTGTCCTGATGGGCGAAAAACTGTTTTTT
CASSPVLMGEKLFF
>TRBV14|TRBJ2-7|few|TRBD1
TGTGCCAGCAGCCAGCAGGGGGCCGGATCCTACGAGCAGTACTTC
CASSQQGAGSYEQYF
>TRBV9|TRBJ2-3|.|.
TGTGCCAGCAGCGTATCGGGACACAGCACAGATACGCAGTATTTT
CASSVSGHSTDTQYF
>TRBV18|TRBJ2-1|.|TRBD1
TGTGCCAGCTCACCACGGGACAGGGGAGACGAGCAGTTCTTC
CASSPRDRGDEQFF
>TRBV5-6|TRBJ2-7|few|.
TGTGCCAGCAGCTTGGTGACAGCATCGCCCCACGAGCAGTACTTC
CASSLVTASPHEQYF
>TRBV4-3|TRBJ2-7|few|.
TGCGCCAGCAGCCGATCTGGGGGCCTCCCGTACGAGCAGTACTTC
CASSRSGGLPYEQYF
>TRBV29-1|TRBJ2-2|.|TRBD2
TGCAGCGTTGGGACTAGCCGGAACACCGGGGAGCTGTTTTTT
CSVGTSRNTGELFF
>TRBV9|TRBJ2-5|few|.
TGTGCCAGCAGCGTAGGGGGGCCGAACCAAGAGACCCAGTACTTC
CASSVGGPNQETQYF
>TRBV27|TRBJ1-1|.|.
TGTGCCAGCAGTTTAGTTTTCCGGGGGGGCCGGGTGAACACTGAAGCTTTCTTT
CASSLVFRGGRVNTEAFF
>TRBV18|TRBJ2-7|.|.
TGTGCCAGCTCACTTACCCCGGGACTCTCCTACGAGCAGTACTTC
CASSLTPGLSYEQYF
>TRBV5-6|TRBJ1-5|few|.
TGTGCCAGCAGCCGAACGGACAGTAATCAGCCCCAGCATTTT
CASSRTDSNQPQHF
>TRBV4-3|TRBJ2-3|few|TRBD2
TGCGCCAGCAGCCAAGATCCAGCGGGGGGGAGCACAGATACGCAGTATTTT
CASSQDPAGGSTDTQYF
>TRBV6-5|TRBJ1-2|.|.
TGTGCCAGCAGTTACTCGAGGGCCGTGTGGGGCTACACCTTC
CASSYSRAVWGYTF
>TRBV5-1|TRBJ1-2|few|TRBD1
TGCGCCAGCAGCTTGAACTGGGACAGGGCGAACGGCTACACCTTC
CASSLNWDRANGYTF
>TRBV7-9|TRBJ2-3|few|.
TGTGCCAGCAGCTTAGAGGCGGTCACAGATACGCAGTATTTT
CASSLEAVTDTQYF
>TRBV4-1|TRBJ2-1|.|TRBD2
TGCGCCAGCAGCCAAGGGCCAGCGGGGGGGAGTGAGCAGTTCTTC
CASSQGPAGGSEQFF
>TRBV10-3|TRBJ2-5|.|TRBD1
TGTGCCATCAGACAGGGGGAAGAGACCCAGTACTTC
CAIRQGEETQYF
>TRBV9|TRBJ2-3|few|TRBD2
TGTGCCAGCAGCGTAGTAGCGGGAAAGACAGATACGCAGTATTTT
CASSVVAGKTDTQYF
>TRBV28|TRBJ2-1|few|TRBD1
TGTGCCAGCAGAACCAGTACAGGGGGCTACGCCTACAATGAGCAGTTCTTC
CASRTSTGGYAYNEQFF
>TRBV15|TRBJ2-7|few|.
TGTGCCACCAGCAGAGACAGGGGTCGCCAAATGCAGTACTTC
CATSRDRGRQMQYF
>TRBV30|TRBJ1-6|few|.
TGTGCCTGGAGGGCGGCTGGGTTTGATTCACCCCTCCACTTT
CAWRAAGFDSPLHF
>TRBV18|TRBJ2-1|few|.
TGTGCCAGCTCACCACCGGCACGGGGGGCAAATGAGCAGTTCTTC
CASSPPARGANEQFF
>TRBV7-2|TRBJ1-1|few|.
TGTGCCAGCAGCGGAGACCGAAACACTGAAGCTTTCTTT
CASSGDRNTEAFF
>TRBV7-9|TRBJ2-1|few|TRBD2
TGTGCCAGCGCACGGTGGGGACTAGCGTTTGCCTACAATGAGCAGTTCTTC
CASARWGLAFAYNEQFF
>TRBV7-2|TRBJ1-5|.|.
TGTGCCAGCAGCTTGGGTGGTGCAGGGTCACGGCCCCAGCATTTT
CASSLGGAGSRPQHF
>TRBV7-6|TRBJ2-7|.|TRBD2
TGTGCCAGCAGCCCCGGGACTAGCTCCTACGAGCAGTACTTC
CASSPGTSSYEQYF
>TRBV7-6|TRBJ1-6|few|.
TGTGCCAGCAGCTTAGGGGCTCTTTCACCCCTCCACTTT
CASSLGALSPLHF
>TRBV2|TRBJ2-2|few|TRBD1
TGTGCCAGCAGGACCGACAGGGGGCCCGGGGAGCTGTTTTTT
CASRTDRGPGELFF